This T cell receptor (beta chain) was obtained from a study of shared clonotypes between healthy human individuals. Points from the study as a whole: Compared with memory subsets, naive subsets generally had larger estimated richness.

Each donor was a Caucasian adult residing in Nashville, Tennessee. An approximately 210 ng quantity of DNA, 29,000 or so T cell genomes, went into the sorted-subset replicate PCRs. Assay used: immunoSEQ multiplex PCR; TCRdb lists only in-frame clones, some missing. The table shows 600,000 to 750,000 clones, with roughly 91% occurring only once. This CDR3 is built from 14 residues. CDR1 is SGHVS and CDR2 is FNYEAQ in the germline V gene. V lost 3 bases to trimming and J lost 3 bases, with 11 bases between them. Concerning this clone itself: Its target is not known.

V usage is TRBV7-6 and J usage is TRBJ1-1; no definite D call. The sequenced material came from memory CD8+ T cells from PBMCs. Subset: CD45RO+ cells pooled with CCR7-negative TemRA cells. This clonotype was sampled from a young man in good health. Some clones in this sample may be carry-over from other donors' samples. CDR3 region: CASSLRGEYTEAFF. CDR3 DNA: TGTGCCAGCAGCTTGCGGGGAGAGTACACTGAAGCTTTCTTT.